This TCR beta chain is drawn from a study of control samples from healthy donors and cancer patients (dated by TCRdb to the early 2020s). Libraries were prepared through the immunoSEQ multiplex PCR assay. TCRdb obtained this table from immuneACCESS and retained in-frame rearrangements with V and J assigned. These tables miss some clones; where compared with another copy, unresolved V genes account for less than half of the shortfall, and the remainder is unexplained. For this sample there are about 130,000 clones; approximately 90% appear just once. The ten largest clones take up around 2.5% of the sample. In the germline V gene (reference sequence), CDR1 corresponds to MNHEY and CDR2 to SMNVEV. V is shortened by 6 bases, J by 7 bases, and the region joining them spans 15 bases. The CDR3 holds 14 amino acids from the cysteine to the phenylalanine. Only the CDR3 part of the read is kept: 42 bases, read in frame from the first base.

Points on this clone: Its antigen is still unknown. No per-base quality is available; no much larger clone lies one base away.

The sequenced material came from blood. The sequence was obtained from a man between 18 and 35 years old in good health. Recombination connected TRBV27 to TRBJ2-2; a weak D assignment points to TRBD2 (5 bases agree). The CDR3 sequence is CASRVLTRDGELFF. At the DNA level, the sequence is TGTGCCAGCAGGGTACTGACGAGGGACGGGGAGCTGTTTTTT.